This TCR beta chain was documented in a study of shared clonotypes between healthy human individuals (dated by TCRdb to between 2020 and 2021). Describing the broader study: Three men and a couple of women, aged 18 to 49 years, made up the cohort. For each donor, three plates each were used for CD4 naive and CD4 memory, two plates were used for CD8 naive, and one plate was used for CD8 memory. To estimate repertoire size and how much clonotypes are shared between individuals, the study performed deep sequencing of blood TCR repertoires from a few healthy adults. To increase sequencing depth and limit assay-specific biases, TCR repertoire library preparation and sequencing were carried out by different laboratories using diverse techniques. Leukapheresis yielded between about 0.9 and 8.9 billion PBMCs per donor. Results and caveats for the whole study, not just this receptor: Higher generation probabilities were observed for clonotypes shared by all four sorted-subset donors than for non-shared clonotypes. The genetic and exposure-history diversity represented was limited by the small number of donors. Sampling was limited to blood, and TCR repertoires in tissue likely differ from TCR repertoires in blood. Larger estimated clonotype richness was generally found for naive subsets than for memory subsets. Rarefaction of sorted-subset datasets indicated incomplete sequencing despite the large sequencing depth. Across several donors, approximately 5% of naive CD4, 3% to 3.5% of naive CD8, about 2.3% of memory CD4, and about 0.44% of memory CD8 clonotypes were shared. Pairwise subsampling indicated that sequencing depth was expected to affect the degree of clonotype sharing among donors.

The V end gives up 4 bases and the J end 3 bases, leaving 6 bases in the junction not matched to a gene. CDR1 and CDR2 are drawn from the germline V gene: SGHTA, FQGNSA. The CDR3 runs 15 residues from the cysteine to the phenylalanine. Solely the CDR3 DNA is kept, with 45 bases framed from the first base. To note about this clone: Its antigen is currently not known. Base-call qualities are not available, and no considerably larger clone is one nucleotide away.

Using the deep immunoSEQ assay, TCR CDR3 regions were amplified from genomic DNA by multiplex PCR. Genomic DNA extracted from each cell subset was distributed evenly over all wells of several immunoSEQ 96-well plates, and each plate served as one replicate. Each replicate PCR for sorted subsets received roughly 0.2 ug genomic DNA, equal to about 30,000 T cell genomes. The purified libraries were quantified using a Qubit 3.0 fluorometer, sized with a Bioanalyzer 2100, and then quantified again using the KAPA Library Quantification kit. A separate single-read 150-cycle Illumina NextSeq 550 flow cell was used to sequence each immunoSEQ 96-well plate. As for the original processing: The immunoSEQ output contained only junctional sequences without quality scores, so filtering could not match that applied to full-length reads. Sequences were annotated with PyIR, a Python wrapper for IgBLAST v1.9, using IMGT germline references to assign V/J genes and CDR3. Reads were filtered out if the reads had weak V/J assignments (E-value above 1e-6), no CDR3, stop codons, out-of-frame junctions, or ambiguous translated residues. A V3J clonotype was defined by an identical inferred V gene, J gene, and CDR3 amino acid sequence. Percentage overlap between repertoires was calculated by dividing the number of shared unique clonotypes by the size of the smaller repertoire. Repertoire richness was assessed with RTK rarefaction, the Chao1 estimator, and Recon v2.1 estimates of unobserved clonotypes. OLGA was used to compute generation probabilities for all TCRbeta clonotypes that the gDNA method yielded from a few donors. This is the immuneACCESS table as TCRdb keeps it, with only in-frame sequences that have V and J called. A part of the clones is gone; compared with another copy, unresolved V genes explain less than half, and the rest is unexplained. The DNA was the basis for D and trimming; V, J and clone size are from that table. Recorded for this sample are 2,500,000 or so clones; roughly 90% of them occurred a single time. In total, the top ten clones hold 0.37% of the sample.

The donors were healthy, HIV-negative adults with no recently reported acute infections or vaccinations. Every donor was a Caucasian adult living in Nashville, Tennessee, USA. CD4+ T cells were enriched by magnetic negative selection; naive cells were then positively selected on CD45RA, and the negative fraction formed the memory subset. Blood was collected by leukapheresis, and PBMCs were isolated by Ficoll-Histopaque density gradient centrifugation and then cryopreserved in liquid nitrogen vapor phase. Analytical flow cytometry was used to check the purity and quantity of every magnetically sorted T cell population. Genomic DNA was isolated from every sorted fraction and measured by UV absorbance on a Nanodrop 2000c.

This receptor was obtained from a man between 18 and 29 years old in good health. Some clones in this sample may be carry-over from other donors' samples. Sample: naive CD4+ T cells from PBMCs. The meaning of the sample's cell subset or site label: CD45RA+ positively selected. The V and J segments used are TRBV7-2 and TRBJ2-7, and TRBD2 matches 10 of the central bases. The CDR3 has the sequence CASSWSGREGYEQYF. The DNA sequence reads TGTGCCAGCAGCTGGAGCGGGAGGGAGGGCTACGAGCAGTACTTC.